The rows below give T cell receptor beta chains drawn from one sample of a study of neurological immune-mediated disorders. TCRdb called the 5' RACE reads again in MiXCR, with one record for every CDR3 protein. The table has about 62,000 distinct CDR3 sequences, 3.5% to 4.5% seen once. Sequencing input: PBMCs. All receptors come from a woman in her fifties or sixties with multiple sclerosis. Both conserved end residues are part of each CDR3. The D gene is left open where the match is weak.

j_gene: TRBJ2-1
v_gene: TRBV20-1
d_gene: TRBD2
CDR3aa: CSASLRGVFYNEQFF

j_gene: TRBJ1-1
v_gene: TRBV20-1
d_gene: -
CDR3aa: CSARIGPVTEAFF

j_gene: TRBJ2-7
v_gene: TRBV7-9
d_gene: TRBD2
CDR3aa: CASSLALGTSFYEQYF

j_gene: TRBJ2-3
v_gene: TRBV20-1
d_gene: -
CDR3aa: CSASGSLSTDTQYF

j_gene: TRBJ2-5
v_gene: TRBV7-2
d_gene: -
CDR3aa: CASYGLTGVQETQYF

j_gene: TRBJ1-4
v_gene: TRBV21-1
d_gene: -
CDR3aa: CASSARDRELNEKLFF

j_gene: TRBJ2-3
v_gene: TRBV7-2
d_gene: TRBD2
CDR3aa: CASSLAGPSTDTQYF

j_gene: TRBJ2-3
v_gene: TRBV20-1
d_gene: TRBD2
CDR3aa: CSARSASGNTDTQYF

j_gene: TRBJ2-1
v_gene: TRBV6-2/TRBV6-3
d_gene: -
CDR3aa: CASGLDNEQFF

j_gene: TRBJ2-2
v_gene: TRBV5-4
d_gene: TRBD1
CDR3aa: CASSDRGFAGELFF

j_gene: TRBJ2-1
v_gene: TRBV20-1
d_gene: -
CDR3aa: CSARALLVDNEQFF

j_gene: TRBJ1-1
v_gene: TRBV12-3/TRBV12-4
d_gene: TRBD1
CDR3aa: CASSFLTPRDRGTEAFF

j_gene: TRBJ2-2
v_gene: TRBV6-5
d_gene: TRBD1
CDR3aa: CASRYGTGGFTGELFF

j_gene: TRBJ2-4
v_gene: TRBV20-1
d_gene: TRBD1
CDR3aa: CSADRGNIQYF

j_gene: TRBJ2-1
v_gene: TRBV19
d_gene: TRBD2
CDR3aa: CASSILSGRGNEQFF

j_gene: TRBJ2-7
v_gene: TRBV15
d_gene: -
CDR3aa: CATSRSWGTADWREQYF

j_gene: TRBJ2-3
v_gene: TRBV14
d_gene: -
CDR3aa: CASSQAGVTDTQYF

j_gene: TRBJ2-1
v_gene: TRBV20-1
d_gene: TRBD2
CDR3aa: CSASRGLAGVYEQFF

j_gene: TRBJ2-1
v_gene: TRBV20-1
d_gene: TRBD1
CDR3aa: CSAWPQPGQGEFF

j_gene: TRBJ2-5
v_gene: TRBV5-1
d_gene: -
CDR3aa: CASRVGKEIETQYF

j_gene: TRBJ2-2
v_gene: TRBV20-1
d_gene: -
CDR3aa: CSATGTSNTGELFF

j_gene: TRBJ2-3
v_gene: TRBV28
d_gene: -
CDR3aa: CASSFVSDTQYF

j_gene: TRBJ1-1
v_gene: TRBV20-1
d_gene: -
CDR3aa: CSAYGDRNTEAFF

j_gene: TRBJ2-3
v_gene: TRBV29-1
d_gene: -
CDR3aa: CSAGQPVDTQYF

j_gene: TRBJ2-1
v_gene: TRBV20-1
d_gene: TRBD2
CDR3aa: CSARAGLAGGKANEQFF

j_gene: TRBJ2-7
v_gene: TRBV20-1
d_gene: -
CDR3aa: CSARAAGLDPYEQYF

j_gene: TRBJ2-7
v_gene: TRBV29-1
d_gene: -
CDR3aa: CSVEVVAQYSYEQYF

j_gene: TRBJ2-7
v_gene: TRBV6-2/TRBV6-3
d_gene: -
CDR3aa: CASSPAYEQYF

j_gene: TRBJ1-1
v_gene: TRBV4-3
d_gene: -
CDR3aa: CASRPELRGGTEAFF

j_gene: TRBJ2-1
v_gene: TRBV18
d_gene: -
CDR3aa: CASSPEGEQFF

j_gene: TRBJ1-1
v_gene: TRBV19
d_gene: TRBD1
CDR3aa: CASSMQGQGIEAFF

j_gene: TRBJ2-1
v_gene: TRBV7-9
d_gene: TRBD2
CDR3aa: CASSLESGRGEQFF

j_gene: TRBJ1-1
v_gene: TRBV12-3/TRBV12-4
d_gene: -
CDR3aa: CASISHMNTEAFF

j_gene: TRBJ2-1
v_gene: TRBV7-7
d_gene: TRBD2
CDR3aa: CASSPTSGNEQFF

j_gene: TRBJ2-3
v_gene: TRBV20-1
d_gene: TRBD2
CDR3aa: CSARPSSGSTDTQYF

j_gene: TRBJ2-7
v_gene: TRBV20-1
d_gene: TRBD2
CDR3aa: CSARPWSAGYEQYF

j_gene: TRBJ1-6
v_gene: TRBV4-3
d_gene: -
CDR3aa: CASSQGEVGPLNF

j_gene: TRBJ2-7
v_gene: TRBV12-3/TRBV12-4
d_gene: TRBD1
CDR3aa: CASSSQDRGYEQYF

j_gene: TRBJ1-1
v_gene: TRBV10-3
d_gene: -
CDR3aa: CAIRDSGATEAFF

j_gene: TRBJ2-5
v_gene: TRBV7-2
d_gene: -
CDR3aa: CASSLNRQAGETQYF

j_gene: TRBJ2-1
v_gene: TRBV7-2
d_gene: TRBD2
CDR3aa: CASSLVGRGVGEQFF

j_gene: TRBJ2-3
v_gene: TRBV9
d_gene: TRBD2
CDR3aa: CASSRLLAGVEDTQYF

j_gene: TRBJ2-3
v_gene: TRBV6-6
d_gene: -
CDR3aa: CASSSQQNTQYF

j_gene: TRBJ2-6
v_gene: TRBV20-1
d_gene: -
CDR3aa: CSARDGAGSSGANVLTF

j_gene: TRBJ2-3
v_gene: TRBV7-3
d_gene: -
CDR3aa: CASSLTTGQGTDTQYF

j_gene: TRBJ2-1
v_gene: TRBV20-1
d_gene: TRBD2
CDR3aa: CSAVGLAGYNEQFF

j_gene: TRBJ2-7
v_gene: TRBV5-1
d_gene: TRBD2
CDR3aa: CASRGLAGTYEQYF

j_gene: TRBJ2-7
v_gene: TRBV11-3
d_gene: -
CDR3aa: CASSPRRTTYEQYF

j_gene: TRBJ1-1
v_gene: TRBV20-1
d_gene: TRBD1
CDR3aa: CSARRDRDTEAFF

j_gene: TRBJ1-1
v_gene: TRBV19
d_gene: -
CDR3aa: CASSTSAQTEAFF

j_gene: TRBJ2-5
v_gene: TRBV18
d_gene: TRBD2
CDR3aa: CASSPPSTSGTPQYF

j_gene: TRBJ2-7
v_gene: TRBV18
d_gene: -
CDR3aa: CASSPPGGLSYEQYF

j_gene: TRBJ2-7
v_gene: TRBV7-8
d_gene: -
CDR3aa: CASRLGAGEQYF